This record concerns one T cell receptor beta chain sequence. Its cognate antigen is unknown. Replicate PCRs run on sorted subsets employed roughly 180 ng DNA, around 31,000 T cell genomes. Produced via immunoSEQ multiplex PCR; TCRdb's table is partial and in-frame only. Among roughly 2,500,000 clones listed, approximately 93% were seen once. This sample stems from a study of shared clonotypes between healthy human individuals. Study details: Plates per donor: three CD4 naive, three CD4 memory, two CD8 naive, one CD8 memory. General study results and limits: Naive subsets tended to show greater estimated richness than memory subsets.

After removal of 4 bases from V and 3 bases from J, the junction contained 4 bases not matched to a gene. This CDR3 has 16 amino acids. Germline V gives CDR1 SGHAT, CDR2 FQDESV (reference sequence). The receptor was derived from a man aged 18-30 years in good health. Some clones in this sample may be carry-over from other donors' samples. The sequenced sample was naive CD4+ T cells from PBMCs. As to subset: CD45RA+ positively selected. This chain uses TRBV11-1 with TRBJ2-1; 12 bases line up with TRBD2. CDR3 sequence (DNA): TGTGCCAGCAGCTCGATACTAGCGGGAGGCTACAATGAGCAGTTCTTC. Translating it yields CASSSILAGGYNEQFF.